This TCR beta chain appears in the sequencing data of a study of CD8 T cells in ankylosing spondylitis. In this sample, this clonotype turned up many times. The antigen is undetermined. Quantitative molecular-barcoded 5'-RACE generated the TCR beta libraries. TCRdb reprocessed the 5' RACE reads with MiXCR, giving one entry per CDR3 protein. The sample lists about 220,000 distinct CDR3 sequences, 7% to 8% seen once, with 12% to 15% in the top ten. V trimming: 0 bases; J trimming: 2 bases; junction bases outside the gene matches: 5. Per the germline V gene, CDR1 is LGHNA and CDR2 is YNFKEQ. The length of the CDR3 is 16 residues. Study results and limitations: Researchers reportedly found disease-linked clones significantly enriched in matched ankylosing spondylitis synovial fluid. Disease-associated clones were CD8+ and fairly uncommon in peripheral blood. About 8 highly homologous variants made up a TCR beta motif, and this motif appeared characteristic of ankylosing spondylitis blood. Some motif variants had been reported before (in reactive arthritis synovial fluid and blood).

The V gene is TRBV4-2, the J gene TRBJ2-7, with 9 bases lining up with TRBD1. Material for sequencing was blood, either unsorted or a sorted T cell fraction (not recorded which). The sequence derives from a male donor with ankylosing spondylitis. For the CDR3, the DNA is TGTGCCAGCAGCCAAGAATGGGGACAGGGACCCTACGAGCAGTACTTC. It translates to CASSQEWGQGPYEQYF.